This TCR beta chain was retrieved from a study of blood T cell repertoires in COVID-19. On the study more broadly: The origin of the acute and convalescent COVID-19 samples was the United States, Italy and Spain.

In the study's own analysis: Estimates of nucleated cell counts were drawn from the amplification of reference gene primers. Assay used: immunoSEQ multiplex PCR; TCRdb lists only in-frame clones, some missing. Clone size and the V and J calls come from that table; the DNA yielded D and trimming. The table records about 75,000 clones, 85% to 90% of them present only once. CDR1 is MNHEY and CDR2 is SMNVEV in the germline V gene (reference sequence). The CDR3 contains 14 residues. The V and J ends lost 5 bases and 5 bases, in that order; junction bases with no gene match: 6. This clone was detected a few times.

The sample taken for sequencing was peripheral blood. This chain uses TRBV27 with TRBJ1-2; 9 positions match TRBD1. The sequence derives from a human donor in a cohort sampled during active COVID-19. CDR3 coding DNA: TGTGCCAGCAGTATGACAGGGGGTTATTATGGCTACACCTTC. It codes for CASSMTGGYYGYTF.